This TCR beta chain was identified in a study of yellow fever vaccine responses in identical twins (dated by TCRdb to between 2017 and 2018). In terms of the full investigation: In identical twins, the study followed T cell clones that responded to the vaccine with precision. What the authors observed across the whole study: The authors reported that the T cell response to vaccination in identical twins appeared partly convergent and partly personalized.

At the junction V is shortened by 0 bases and J by 6 bases, with 5 bases in between. In the germline V gene, CDR1 corresponds to LGHNA and CDR2 to YSLEER. The CDR3 numbers 12 residues from cysteine through phenylalanine. The CDR3 DNA has 36 bases and is translated from base 1. Library construction relied on RT-PCR. Sequencer: Illumina HiSeq 2500. TCRdb reprocessing: public reads trimmed at Q25 with fastp, clones called with MiXCR, in-frame beta chains kept. All rows with the same CDR3 protein become a single entry with the most common DNA and genes. The sample table records 4,000 to 5,000 distinct CDR3 sequences; roughly 85% of these occur just once. The ten most abundant clones make up 2.1% of the sample. A word on this clonotype: This receptor's antigen is unknown. The sample holds no much larger clone one base away, and base qualities are not on file.

Source: T cells from blood (PBMCs), unsorted or a sorted subset (not recorded which), taken before or after yellow fever vaccination (not recorded which). The chain employs TRBV4-3 and TRBJ2-5; no D gene can be assigned with confidence. This clonotype originated in a woman between 18 and 29 years old who received the yellow fever vaccine. Donor details come from another sample of the same person, matched by shared clones. Here is the DNA: TGCGCCAGCAGCCAAGATCTTAAGACCCAGTACTTC. Translation gives CASSQDLKTQYF.